These T cell receptor beta chains were read from a single sample in a study of T cells in Graves' hyperthyroidism and ophthalmopathy. TCRdb used MiXCR to reprocess the multiplex PCR reads, holding one entry per CDR3 protein. Among about 260,000 distinct CDR3 sequences, over 15% were seen once, and the ten largest hold under 35%. The sample was blood. These receptors originate from a woman aged 18 to 35 with Graves' ophthalmopathy. Both conserved end residues are part of each CDR3. The order of the fields is clone size, V gene, D gene, J gene, CDR3 DNA, CDR3 protein. D genes are given only for firm matches. Expanded clones are given a class, and other clones once, few, many or no size at all.

>many|TRBV30|TRBD2|TRBJ2-1
TGTGCCTCACTAGCGGGAAAGCTCTCCCATGAGCAGTTCTTC
CASLAGKLSHEQFF
>many|TRBV7-9|-|TRBJ2-3
TGTGCCAGCAGCTTAACTACCGGGACGGAAGATACGCAGTATTTT
CASSLTTGTEDTQYF
>many|TRBV9|-|TRBJ2-7
TGTGCCAGCAGCGCCCAGTCCGGGGACGAGCAGTACTTC
CASSAQSGDEQYF
>once|TRBV29-1|TRBD2|TRBJ2-1
TGCAGCGTCTCCTACCCCGGGGCTAGCGGGAACTACAATGAGCAGTTCTTC
CSVSYPGASGNYNEQFF
>few|TRBV5-4|TRBD1|TRBJ1-2
TGTGCCAGCAGCTTGGAGGCAGGGGGCAACTATGGCTACACCTTC
CASSLEAGGNYGYTF
>many|TRBV11-3|TRBD1|TRBJ2-1
TGTGCCAGCAGCCGAACAGGGGGGAATGAGCAGTTCTTC
CASSRTGGNEQFF
>many|TRBV30|-|TRBJ2-1
TGTGCTCAAAGGGGGGGGAGCGAGCAGTTCTTC
CAQRGGSEQFF
>few|TRBV11-2|TRBD2|TRBJ2-1
TGTGCCAGCAGCTTAGATCGGCGGGGGAGCAACAATGAGCAGTTCTTC
CASSLDRRGSNNEQFF
>many|TRBV28|-|TRBJ1-5
TGTGCCAGCACCCTGGGGGGGCGGCCCCAGCATTTT
CASTLGGRPQHF
>many|TRBV28|-|TRBJ2-5
TGTGCCAGCAATGGGCAGAGACCTCAAGAGACCCAGTACTTC
CASNGQRPQETQYF
>many|TRBV5-6|-|TRBJ2-5
TGTGCCAGCAGCGCACGTCCGAGACAGGTACAAGAGACCCAGTACTTC
CASSARPRQVQETQYF
>-|TRBV28|TRBD2|TRBJ2-5
TGTGCCAGCAGTTCTCTCGGGACTAGCGGGATGGAGACCCAGTACTTC
CASSSLGTSGMETQYF
>many|TRBV27|-|TRBJ1-1
TGTGCCAGCAGCCTCCAGATGAACACTGAAGCTTTCTTT
CASSLQMNTEAFF
>many|TRBV18|-|TRBJ1-2
TGTGCCAGCTCACCCACCGGGCAGGTCTATGGCTACACCTTC
CASSPTGQVYGYTF
>once|TRBV4-3|-|TRBJ2-7
TGCGCCAGCAGCTCGGGGGACAACTACGAGCAGTACTTC
CASSSGDNYEQYF
>many|TRBV7-8|TRBD1|TRBJ1-6
TGTGCCAGCAGTTGGGACAGAGCAACTCAAAGCTCCTATAATTCACCCCTCCACTTT
CASSWDRATQSSYNSPLHF
>many|TRBV28|-|TRBJ2-2
TGTGCCAGCAGGGGACAAAACACCGGGGAGCTGTTTTTT
CASRGQNTGELFF
>many|TRBV10-3|-|TRBJ2-3
TGTGCCATCAGTGATACAGATACGCAGTATTTT
CAISDTDTQYF
>many|TRBV7-3|-|TRBJ2-2
TGTGCCAGCAGCTTAAAGAACACCGGGGAGCTGTTTTTT
CASSLKNTGELFF
>-|TRBV4-1|TRBD1|TRBJ1-3
TGCGCCAGCAGCCTCCTGACAGGGAAGGGGAACACCATATATTTT
CASSLLTGKGNTIYF
>-|TRBV28|TRBD2|TRBJ2-7
TGTGCCAGCAGTCTACAATCTAGCGGGGGGGACGAGCAGTACTTC
CASSLQSSGGDEQYF
>many|TRBV15|-|TRBJ2-1
TGTGCCACCAGCAGAGAACGGAAATTAGCTCCCTACAATGAGCAGTTCTTC
CATSRERKLAPYNEQFF
>-|TRBV28|TRBD2|TRBJ2-7
TGTGCCAGCAGCCCCGGGTGGCCAAGCGGGGGGGACGAGCAGTACTTC
CASSPGWPSGGDEQYF
>-|TRBV7-8|TRBD1|TRBJ1-6
TGTGCCAGCAGCACTCCGGGACAGTCGTTCTTTTCACCCCTCCACTTT
CASSTPGQSFFSPLHF
>many|TRBV11-2|TRBD2|TRBJ2-7
TGTGCCAGCAGTCCTCTAAGCCGGCTAGCGGGAGGAAAGGGTTCCTCCTACGAGCAGTACTTC
CASSPLSRLAGGKGSSYEQYF
>many|TRBV2|TRBD2|TRBJ2-5
TGTGCCAGCAGTGAAGCGGGGACTAGCGGAAAGACCCAGTACTTC
CASSEAGTSGKTQYF